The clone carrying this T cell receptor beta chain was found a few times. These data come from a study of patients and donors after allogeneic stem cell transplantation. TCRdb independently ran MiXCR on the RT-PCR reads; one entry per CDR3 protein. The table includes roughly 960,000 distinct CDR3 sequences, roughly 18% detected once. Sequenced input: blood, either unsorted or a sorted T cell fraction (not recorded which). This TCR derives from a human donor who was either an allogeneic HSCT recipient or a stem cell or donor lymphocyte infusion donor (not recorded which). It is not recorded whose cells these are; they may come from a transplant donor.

The CDR3 is CASSSGGLANSPLHF. The CDR3 nucleotides read TGTGCCAGCAGCTCAGGGGGACTCGCTAATTCACCCCTCCACTTT. The chain has TRBV7-2 and TRBJ1-6, with 7 bases that match TRBD1. The germline V gene has CDR1 SGHTA and CDR2 FQGNSA. Germline trimming cut 4 bases from V and 6 bases from J; bases unmatched to any gene: 6. This CDR3 region has 15 residues.